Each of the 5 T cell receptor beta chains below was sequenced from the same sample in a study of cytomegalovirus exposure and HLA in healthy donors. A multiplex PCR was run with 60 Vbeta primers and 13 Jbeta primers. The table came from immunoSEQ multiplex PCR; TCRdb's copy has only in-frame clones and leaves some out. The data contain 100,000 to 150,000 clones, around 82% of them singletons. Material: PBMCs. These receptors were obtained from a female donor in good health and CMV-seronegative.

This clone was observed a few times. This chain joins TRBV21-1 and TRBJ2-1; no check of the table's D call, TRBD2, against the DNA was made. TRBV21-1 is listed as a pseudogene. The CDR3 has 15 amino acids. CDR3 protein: CASSKTTDPYNEQFF. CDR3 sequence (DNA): TGTGCCAGCAGCAAAACTACCGACCCCTACAATGAGCAGTTCTTC.

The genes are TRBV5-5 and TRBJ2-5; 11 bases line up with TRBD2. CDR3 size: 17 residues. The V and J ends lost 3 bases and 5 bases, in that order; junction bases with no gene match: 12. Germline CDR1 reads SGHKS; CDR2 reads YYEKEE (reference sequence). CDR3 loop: CASSSSPIAGGPETQYF. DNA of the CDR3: TGTGCCAGCAGCTCGTCCCCTATAGCGGGGGGGCCGGAGACCCAGTACTTC.

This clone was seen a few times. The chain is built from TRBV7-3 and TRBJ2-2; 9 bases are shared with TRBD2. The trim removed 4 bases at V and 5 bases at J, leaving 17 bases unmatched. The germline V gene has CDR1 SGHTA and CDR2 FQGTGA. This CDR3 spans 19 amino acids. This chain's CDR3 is CASSSLGTGTSLPTGELFF. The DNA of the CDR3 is TGTGCCAGCAGCTCTTTAGGGACCGGGACTAGCCTCCCAACCGGGGAGCTGTTTTTT.

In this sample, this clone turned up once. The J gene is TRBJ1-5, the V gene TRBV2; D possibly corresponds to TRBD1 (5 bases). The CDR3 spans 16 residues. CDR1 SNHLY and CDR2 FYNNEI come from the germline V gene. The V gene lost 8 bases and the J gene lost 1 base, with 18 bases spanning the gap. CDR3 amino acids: CASLQRRGSSNQPQHF. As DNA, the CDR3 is TGTGCCAGCCTACAACGGAGGGGCTCAAGCAATCAGCCCCAGCATTTT. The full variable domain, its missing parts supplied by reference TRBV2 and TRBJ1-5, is EPEVTQTPSHQVTQMGQEVILRCVPISNHLYFYWYRQILGQKVEFLVSFYNNEISEKSEIFDDQFSVERPDGSNFTLKIRSTKLEDSAMYFCASLQRRGSSNQPQHFGDGTRLSIL.

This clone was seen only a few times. Written as DNA, the CDR3 is TGTGCCAGCAGAGCAGGGGGCATGGGGAACACTGAAGCTTTCTTT. It is translated as CASRAGGMGNTEAFF. The J gene is TRBJ1-1, the V gene TRBV28; 8 nucleotides align to TRBD1. CDR1 is MDHEN and CDR2 is SYDVKM in the germline V gene. The CDR3 runs to 15 residues. The ends lost 6 bases at V and 1 base at J; junction bases unmatched: 7.